The clone carrying this TCR beta chain occurred many times. Its antigen is as yet unknown. This sample is drawn from a study of human T cells and chemical hapten exposure. Study-level findings and limits: The study found expanded TCRs formed significantly more large CDR3 similarity clusters than controls.

TCRdb re-called the RACE reads through MiXCR, storing one row per CDR3 protein. The table lists approximately 82,000 distinct CDR3 sequences, under 12% of them singletons. Germline CDR1 and CDR2: MNHEY and SMNVEV (reference sequence). V lost 8 bases and J 7 bases, leaving 15 bases between the germline ends. This CDR3 has 14 amino acids. Time point meaning: patch test 1, 2 weeks after DPC sensitization. As to treatment: therapeutic diphenylcyclopropenone sensitization with weekly scalp DPC. The V and J genes are TRBV27 and TRBJ1-6; D may be TRBD1 (5 bases). Sequences were derived from whole blood, sampled in connection with sensitization to the hapten diphenylcyclopropenone (DPC). This clonotype was obtained from a man aged 35 to 55 with alopecia areata. Some clones in this sample may be carry-over from other donors' samples. The CDR3 DNA follows: TGTGCCAGCCTTGGGGCGGCAACGAATTCACCCCTCCACTTT. It translates to CASLGAATNSPLHF.